Here is one T cell receptor (beta chain) with its context. The antigen this receptor binds is unknown. The record has no base qualities; no much larger clone is one base away. The immunoSEQ Assay was used to sequence TCRbeta CDR3 regions. After extraction, genomic DNA underwent amplification by bias-controlled multiplex PCR, followed by high-throughput sequencing. The authors' analysis ran thus. To quantify the absolute abundance of every unique TCRbeta CDR3 region, sequences were collapsed and filtered. Usable DNA was measured by amplifying reference genes present in all nucleated cells, and TCRbeta template counts were normalized to that usable DNA to estimate T cell fraction. Repertoire TCRs were annotated as SARS-CoV-2-specific when V gene, CDR3 amino acid sequence and J gene were exactly matched to a known reactive TCR set. The reference SARS-CoV-2 TCR set came from MIRA and was filtered for enrichment in COVID-19-positive ImmuneCODE repertoires, removing public or cross-reactive TCRs. Drawing on the MIRA antigens, annotated TCRs were analysed further at the level of specific ORF or position within ORF. Breadth was defined as the number of annotated unique rearrangements divided by the total number of unique productive rearrangements, and depth was defined as the summed frequency of the annotated unique rearrangements. TCR breadth was compared between groups using two-sided Wilcoxon rank-sum tests. TCRdb stores this immuneACCESS table with in-frame sequences only. Part of the clones is absent; in the studies checked, under half of the shortfall reflects unresolved V genes, and no reason is known for the rest. V, J and clone size are those of that table, while D and trimming were read from the DNA. Across this sample there are more than 300,000 clones, with about 85% seen only once. The top ten clones comprise 2.1% of the sample.

The data are from a study of Ad26.COV2.S vaccination and SARS-CoV-2 variants (dated by TCRdb to the early 2020s). A note on the overall study: Vaccine-arm donors came from COV1001, a multicentre, randomized, double-blind, placebo-controlled phase I-IIa trial of Ad26.COV2.S in healthy adults. The TCR-sequenced set comprised around 32 samples: some 20 Ad26.COV2.S vaccine recipients, 5 placebo recipients and 8 SARS-CoV-2 convalescent individuals. The specificity and breadth of SARS-CoV-2-reactive T cell receptors after Ad26.COV2.S vaccination were assessed by TCRbeta repertoire sequencing. Blinding of investigators to trial group allocation was maintained during experiments and outcome assessment. Ad26.COV2.S was administered intramuscularly at a dose of 5x10^10 or 1x10^11 viral particles, either as one shot or as two shots given 56 days apart. Participants in the trial were split at random into five groups of five each, receiving low-dose or high-dose Ad26.COV2.S once or twice, or else placebo on both occasions.

V is clipped by 2 bases and J by 5 bases, and the sequence between their germline boundaries is 12 bases long. The germline V gene (reference sequence) sets CDR1 to LGHDT and CDR2 to YNNKEL. Taken from cysteine to phenylalanine, the CDR3 has 14 residues. Left in the record is the CDR3 DNA by itself, 42 bases read in frame from the first base. Overall study outcomes, separate from this receptor: It was noted by the authors that total T cell responses may have been underestimated by the TCR breadth and depth analyses. After vaccination, substantial breadth of spike-specific CD8+ and CD4+ T cell responses was reported. The study was not powered for comparison of responses between vaccine doses or regimens. Ad26.COV2.S recipients had higher spike-specific TCR breadth than placebo recipients (P = 0.0014). Vaccine and placebo recipients had comparable non-spike TCR breadth, which fits with the vaccine containing only spike.

In light of the paper, this sample's treatment or condition label describes: some 20 received Ad26.COV2.S at low or high dose, single or two shots; about 5 received placebo; per-sample allocation not given. For vaccine and placebo recipients, the sequenced repertoires came from samples collected on day 63 after the first injection. Cohort 1b enrolled 20 to 30 adults aged 18-55 years at a single site in Boston, USA, between 29 July and 7 August 2020. As a vaccine, Ad26.COV2.S was a replication-incompetent adenovirus type 26 vector that expressed a prefusion-stabilized SARS-CoV-2 spike protein derived from the original Wuhan strain.

The sequence was obtained from a person aged 18-65 years who received the Ad26.COV2.S COVID-19 vaccine or a placebo. The V and J segments used are TRBV3-1 (or the pseudogene TRBV3-2) and TRBJ2-5; the D region may be TRBD1 or TRBD2, each matching 5 bases equally. This specimen consisted of peripheral blood, obtained in a trial of Ad26.COV2.S vaccine versus placebo. The DNA sequence is as follows: TGTGCCAGCAGCCAAATGGGGGTGGGGGAGACCCAGTACTTC. The translation is CASSQMGVGETQYF.